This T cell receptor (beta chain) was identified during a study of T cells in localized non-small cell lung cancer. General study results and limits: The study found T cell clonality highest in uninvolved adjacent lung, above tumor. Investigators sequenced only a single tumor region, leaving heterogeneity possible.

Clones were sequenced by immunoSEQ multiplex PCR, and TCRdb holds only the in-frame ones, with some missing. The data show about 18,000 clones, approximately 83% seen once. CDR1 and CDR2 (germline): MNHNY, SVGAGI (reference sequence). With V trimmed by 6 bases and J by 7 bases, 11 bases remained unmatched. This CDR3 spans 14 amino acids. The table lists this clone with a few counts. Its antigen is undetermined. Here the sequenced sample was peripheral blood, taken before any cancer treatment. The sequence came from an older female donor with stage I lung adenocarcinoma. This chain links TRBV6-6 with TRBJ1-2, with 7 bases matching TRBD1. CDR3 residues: CASSQGPGGGGYTF. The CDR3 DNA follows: TGTGCCAGCAGCCAAGGGCCAGGGGGGGGTGGCTACACCTTC.